This T cell receptor beta chain was recovered during a study of regulatory T cells in long-lasting Graves disease. Study information: Newly diagnosed Graves' patients had under 3 months of antithyroid drugs.

Researchers made TCR beta libraries by using iRepertoire HTBI primers and running Arm-PCR on CDR3 regions. TCRdb reanalysed the multiplex PCR reads using MiXCR and keeps one entry per CDR3 protein. The table lists 390,000 or so distinct CDR3 sequences, roughly 12% of them singletons. V lost 4 bases, J lost 4 bases, and 20 bases lay in between. This CDR3 is built from 16 residues. CDR1 and CDR2 (germline): MDHEN, SYDVKM. Ten or more counts support this clonotype. Its target is unknown. General study results and limits: Relative to new patients (approximately 1,000), persistent patients exhibited greater sharing of public clonotypes (about 2,700).

This sample's time point: newly diagnosed GD, antithyroid drugs for less than 3 months. Generation of the TCR library employed RNA extracted from PBMCs. In addition, the sample was reused for a study of T cells in Graves' hyperthyroidism and ophthalmopathy. From that study: For Graves' hyperthyroidism to be stable, ophthalmopathy could not progress within 18 months. Blood also contained most expanded thyroid clonotypes above 0.001.

The rearrangement links TRBV28 to TRBJ2-7; the D gene is possibly TRBD1 (5 bases). Sample: peripheral blood mononuclear cells (PBMCs), taken at new diagnosis, from a patient treated with antithyroid drugs. The sequence derives from a woman younger than 30 with Graves disease. The DNA for the CDR3 is TGTGCCAGCAGTTCAACCCTCAGGGATAAGGATTACGAGCAGTACTTC. The encoded protein is CASSSTLRDKDYEQYF.